This T cell receptor beta chain comes out of a study of OX40 agonist ivuxolimab in advanced cancers. Study information: Averaging 60 years in age, with a range of roughly 23 to 80, the cohort was around 87% male.

Method: immunoSEQ multiplex PCR; TCRdb's copy keeps in-frame clones and lacks some. The data contain about 66,000 clones, 75% to 90% of them seen just once; the ten biggest clones take up 14%. Concerning this clone itself: The antigen remains unidentified.

Study results and limitations: In the expanded peripheral T cells, antigen specificity was never determined.

The source of this sequence is an adult with an advanced solid tumor such as melanoma, head and neck, liver or kidney cancer. Specimen: CD4+ or CD8+ T cells sorted from blood, collected in a trial of the OX40 agonist ivuxolimab.

The CDR3 DNA is TGTGCCAGCACCATGGGGGGGTACTTCCTAGAAAAACTGTTTTTT. It specifies CASTMGGYFLEKLFF. The V gene is TRBV6-6, the J gene TRBJ1-4, with a tentative D call TRBD1 (5 bases). Per germline, CDR1 MNHNY and CDR2 SVGAGI (reference sequence). V lost 7 bases and J 8 bases, leaving 20 bases between the germline ends. This CDR3 region has 15 residues.